This TCR beta chain stems from a study of beta chain features in type 1 diabetes (dated 2018 in TCRdb). Some background on the complete study: Patients and healthy donors did not differ in mean age, gender distribution, total cell number or subset yield. A total of 107,917,701 sorted cells were examined across all samples, and RNA yield correlated strongly with the number of cells per subset. In the study, recently diagnosed type 1 diabetes patients and matched healthy donors were compared on the TCRB repertoires of their sorted circulating CD4+ T cell subsets. Regulatory and stem cell-like memory subsets were isolated from only 8 patients and roughly eight healthy donors, whereas naive and central memory subsets came from all 30 or so donors. Broader findings and caveats from the paper: Naive, central memory and regulatory TCRB repertoires appeared to be more similar among patients than among healthy donors. Sequencing cDNA rather than genomic DNA could over-represent highly expressing activated cells, although activation and CD3 levels did not differ between groups. PCR might favor shorter templates, but patient and control samples were amplified and corrected together, so any skew would affect both groups equally. HLA sub-analyses involved small numbers of individuals, so any influence of HLA type on TCRB rearrangement remained unresolved. Type 1 diabetes patients showed a moderate but significant shortening of TCRB CDR3 length in all four CD4+ subsets. At VDJ recombination sites, patients with type 1 diabetes made fewer insertions and deleted more nucleotides, a pattern implying thymic rearrangement abnormalities.

This clone was seen ten or more times. This clone's antigen is unknown. Base qualities are missing; no much larger clone stands one base away. CDR1 and CDR2, looked up from the germline V gene, are KGHSY and FQNENV. A distance of 10 bases separates the germline ends of V and J, which lose 3 bases and 7 bases respectively. Inclusive of the bounding cysteine and phenylalanine, the CDR3 is 13 residues long. Just the 39-base CDR3 DNA is kept, in frame starting at base 1. Each donor gave one peripheral blood draw, averaging approximately 120 mL, which was collected into heparinised tubes. Using a panel that included CD45RO, CCR7, CD25, CD127, CD95 and CD27, naive, central memory, regulatory and stem cell-like memory CD4+ T cells were sorted on a BD FACSAria II. A purity above 95% was achieved for all sorted populations. PBMCs were isolated right away by Lymphoprep density gradient centrifugation and were stained directly, without culture. So that batch effects would be minimized, each experiment stained and sorted samples in pairs, pairing one healthy donor with one patient.

The entire isolated RNA was reverse transcribed using the High Capacity cDNA Reverse Transcription Kit, and thus expressed TCRB transcripts were sequenced. Deep immunoSEQ sequencing was applied to naive, central memory and regulatory T cell samples, giving an average of about 3.57 million total reads per sample. After sorted cells were lysed in RLT buffer, RNA was extracted with DNase-treated RNeasy Micro or Mini kits, with the choice depending on cell number. Each cell subset was processed separately to prevent cross-contamination, with patient and healthy donor samples processed together. TCRB sequences were amplified from cDNA with the immunoSEQ multiplex PCR, producing 87-bp fragments spanning the CDR3 region. Amplicons were sequenced on the Illumina HiSeq platform. As for the authors' bioinformatics: Synthetic template baselines were used to correct PCR bias computationally, reads within Hamming distance 2 were collapsed, and singletons that could not be merged were discarded. By aligning reads against IMGT, V, D and J genes, CDR3 length, and insertions or deletions at six rearrangement sites were assigned. Within each subset, clonotype counts were normalized to sorted cell number, and only after that were true diversity and Gini coefficients computed with the tcR R package. Repertoire sharing was quantified using the overlap coefficient calculated on TCRB nucleotide sequences. TCRdb took over this immuneACCESS table, retaining in-frame rearrangements with V and J assigned. Such tables are incomplete; in checked studies, under half of the missing clones stem from an unresolved V gene, and the remainder is unexplained. V, J and clone size are those of that table, while D and trimming were read from the DNA. The sample contains about 170,000 clones, 7% to 9% of them found a single time. Roughly 0.5% of the sample goes to the ten largest clones.

Recombination connected TRBV16 to TRBJ1-5; no D segment can be confidently identified. The sequence was obtained from a young man with type 1 diabetes. Material: central memory CD4+ T cells from blood. The nucleotide sequence is given as TGTGCCAGCAGCCAGGGTGAGGAACAGCCCCAGCATTTT. This encodes CASSQGEEQPQHF.